These 11 T cell receptor beta chains were all obtained from the same sample, sequenced in a study of cytomegalovirus exposure and HLA in healthy donors. Both 60 Vbeta primers and 13 Jbeta primers went into the PCR. The protocol was immunoSEQ multiplex PCR, while the TCRdb copy is restricted to in-frame clones and leaves out a portion. The sample holds tens of thousands of clones, roughly three quarters seen once. The sample taken for sequencing was PBMCs. The receptor source for this set is a male donor in good health and CMV-seronegative.

The chain uses TRBV18 and TRBJ1-1; weak D call: TRBD1 (5 bases). This CDR3 is 12 amino acids long. The V end was cut by 5 bases, the J end by 2 bases, with 6 bases between. In germline, CDR1 is KGHSH, CDR2 LQKENI. This chain's CDR3 is CASSGTNTEAFF. CDR3 coding DNA: TGTGCCAGCTCAGGGACTAACACTGAAGCTTTCTTT.

This chain links TRBV27 with TRBJ2-5; D not certain. The V gene lost 6 bases and the J gene lost 9 bases, with 14 bases spanning the gap. CDR3 length: 12 amino acids. Germline loops: CDR1 MNHEY, CDR2 SMNVEV (reference sequence). The chain's CDR3 is CASSPGFPAQYF. CDR3 coding DNA: TGTGCCAGCAGCCCAGGCTTTCCGGCCCAGTACTTC.

The J gene is TRBJ2-2, the V gene TRBV12-5; a possible D gene is TRBD1 (6 bases). Deletions cut 0 bases from V and 4 bases from J, with 6 bases between. Germline V gene sequence: CDR1 LGHNT, CDR2 FRNRAP. The CDR3 consists of 14 residues. The DNA for the CDR3 is TGTGCTAGTGGTTTGGTAGGGGGCACCGGGGAGCTGTTTTTT. Amino acids: CASGLVGGTGELFF.

The genes are TRBV19 and TRBJ1-5; the match to TRBD1 covers 7 bases. This CDR3 contains 14 residues. CDR1 LNHDA and CDR2 SQIVND come from the germline V gene (reference sequence). J lost 1 base, V lost 7 bases, and 4 bases had no gene match. Here the CDR3 reads CASILQGSNQPQHF. CDR3 nucleotides: TGTGCCAGTATCCTACAGGGGAGCAATCAGCCCCAGCATTTT.

The V call is TRBV19, the J call TRBJ2-4, with D perhaps matching TRBD1 (6 bases). Trimming took off 6 bases at V and 1 base at J, with 10 bases between the two ends. CDR3 size: 14 residues. Germline lookup yields CDR1 LNHDA and CDR2 SQIVND (reference sequence). Here the CDR3 reads CASSYREAKNIQYF. CDR3 in DNA: TGTGCCAGTAGCTACAGGGAGGCCAAAAACATTCAGTACTTC.

This clone has more than one count but fewer than ten. This chain joins TRBV19 and TRBJ2-6, with TRBD1 matching over 7 bases. The V segment lost 5 bases and the J segment 0 bases; nucleotides outside the gene matches: 4. CDR3 size: 16 residues. Germline assignment: CDR1 LNHDA and CDR2 SQIVND (reference sequence). Here the CDR3 DNA reads TGTGCCAGTAGTCCTGGACAGGTCTCTGGGGCCAACGTCCTGACTTTC. It translates to CASSPGQVSGANVLTF. The variable domain in full, with the rest retrieved from reference TRBV19 and TRBJ2-6, is DGGITQSPKYLFRKEGQNVTLSCEQNLNHDAMYWYRQDPGQGLRLIYYSQIVNDFQKGDIAEGYSVSREKKESFPLTVTSAQKNPTAFYLCASSPGQVSGANVLTFGAGSRLTVL.

The chain uses TRBV7-2 and TRBJ1-2, with a weak D call TRBD1 (6 bases). There are 14 residues in the CDR3. Deletions cut 5 bases from V and 3 bases from J, with 13 bases between. CDR1 is SGHTA, CDR2 FQGNSA, per germline. CDR3 sequence: CASSRDTSYYGYTF. The CDR3 nucleotides read TGTGCCAGCAGCCGGGACACATCATACTATGGCTACACCTTC.

J is TRBJ1-1 and V is TRBV11-2, with 7 bases that match TRBD1. Unmatched junction bases numbered 10, after V lost 5 bases and J lost 7 bases. Looked up from germline, CDR1 is SGHAT and CDR2 is FQNNGV. This CDR3 comprises 14 residues. The CDR3 nucleotides read TGTGCCAGCAGCCGGGACAGTTTGCTGGATGAAGCTTTCTTT. This sequence encodes CASSRDSLLDEAFF. The full variable domain, completed using reference TRBV11-2 and TRBJ1-1, is EAGVAQSPRYKIIEKRQSVAFWCNPISGHATLYWYQQILGQGPKLLIQFQNNGVVDDSQLPKDRFSAERLKGVDSTLKIQPAKLEDSAVYLCASSRDSLLDEAFFGQGTRLTVV.

The rearrangement uses TRBV19 and TRBJ1-1; D unresolved. V lost 0 bases, J lost 4 bases, and 6 bases lay in between. Germline CDR1 is LNHDA and CDR2 is SQIVND (reference sequence). The CDR3 runs 13 residues. The CDR3 is CASSIELSTEAFF. The CDR3 DNA follows: TGTGCCAGTAGTATAGAACTATCCACTGAAGCTTTCTTT. Together with reference TRBV19 and TRBJ1-1, the CDR3 gives the full variable domain: DGGITQSPKYLFRKEGQNVTLSCEQNLNHDAMYWYRQDPGQGLRLIYYSQIVNDFQKGDIAEGYSVSREKKESFPLTVTSAQKNPTAFYLCASSIELSTEAFFGQGTRLTVV.

The chain has TRBV10-1 and TRBJ1-2; 9 bases match TRBD1. Germline values: CDR1 WNHNN, CDR2 SYGVQD (reference sequence). This CDR3 region has 13 residues. Trimming took 5 bases from V and 6 from J; bases not matched to a gene: 4. CDR3 amino acids: CASSRDRGDGYTF. CDR3 in DNA: TGCGCCAGCAGTAGAGACAGGGGGGATGGCTACACCTTC.

This clone was seen only a few times. The chain is built from TRBV4-3 and TRBJ2-3; D may be TRBD2 (5 bases). Germline-derived CDR1 and CDR2 are LGHNA and YSLEER. The CDR3 runs to 16 residues. V gave up 4 bases and J gave up 4 bases, with 18 bases separating them. The CDR3, as DNA: TGCGCCAGCAGCCGACGGACCCCCGGAGCGGCAGATACGCAGTATTTT. Its translation is CASSRRTPGAADTQYF.